This note documents a single T cell receptor (beta chain) sequence. Additional DNA sequences in this sample encode the identical CDR3. Sequencing used immunoSEQ multiplex PCR; TCRdb keeps in-frame clones, though not all of them. Among around 80,000 clones listed, approximately 83% were seen once. The CDR3 has 13 residues. The V and J ends lost 0 bases and 5 bases respectively, with 8 bases between them. Germline loops: CDR1 SGHRS, CDR2 YFSETQ. This record belongs to a study of T cell responses to AZD1222 COVID-19 vaccine. The sample here was peripheral blood, taken 28 days after the second AZD1222 dose. The chain is built from TRBV5-1 and TRBJ2-5; D is uncertain. The receptor's source is an adult who received the AZD1222 COVID-19 vaccine. DNA for the CDR3: TGCGCCAGCAGCTTGGGTAGCTGGGAGACCCAGTACTTC. This translates into CASSLGSWETQYF.